These T cell receptor beta chains were read from a single sample in a study of PD-1 blockade in mismatch repair-deficient tumors. Measured with immunoSEQ multiplex PCR; TCRdb has only the in-frame clones, and not every one. The table records 80,000 to 130,000 clones, 82% of them present only once. This specimen was peripheral blood, taken roughly 35 weeks after starting pembrolizumab. The receptors derive from an adult with mismatch repair-deficient cancer. Each CDR3 is given with its conserved first and last residue. D genes are given only for firm matches. Rows may omit the clone size; those that give it use once, few, many or a size class.

D	length	size	V	J	DNA	CDR3
.	15	once	TRBV7-9	TRBJ2-6	TGTGCCAGCAGCTTAGTAGTATCTGGGGCCAACGTCCTGACTTTC	CASSLVVSGANVLTF
.	14	.	TRBV6-5	TRBJ1-1	TGTGCCAGCAGTCCGGGACTCCAGAACACTGAAGCTTTCTTT	CASSPGLQNTEAFF
.	12	.	TRBV27	TRBJ2-7	TGTGCCAGCAGTCGTACCCTCTACGAGCAGTACTTC	CASSRTLYEQYF
.	14	.	TRBV19	TRBJ2-3	TGTGCCAGTAGTAACTCCCTAGGAGTCGATACGCAGTATTTT	CASSNSLGVDTQYF
.	14	.	TRBV7-2	TRBJ1-2	TGTGCCAGCAGCTTAGGGGCCTCCGGGGACGGTAACACCTTC	CASSLGASGDGNTF
.	14	.	TRBV7-3	TRBJ1-1	TGTGCCAGCAGCCCCGGCAGGGAGATCACTGAAGCTTTCTTT	CASSPGREITEAFF
TRBD1	16	once	TRBV28	TRBJ2-2	TGTGCCAGCAGCCCCCTGACAGGGGGTGAACGCGGGGAGCTGTTTTTT	CASSPLTGGERGELFF
.	11	.	TRBV30	TRBJ1-1	TGTGCCTGGAGCGCAGGGGCTGAAGCTTTCTTT	CAWSAGAEAFF
TRBD2	15	.	TRBV28	TRBJ2-7	TGTGCCAGCAGCCCAACTAGCGTTAGCTCCTACGAGCAGTACTTC	CASSPTSVSSYEQYF
.	13	.	TRBV7-3	TRBJ2-1	TGTGCCAGCAGCTTAAACGTCGGTGGTGAGCAGTTCTTC	CASSLNVGGEQFF
TRBD2	15	.	TRBV11-3	TRBJ2-7	TGTGCCAGCAGCGAGCCGGGACTAGAGTGCTACGAGCAGTACTTC	CASSEPGLECYEQYF
TRBD2	14	.	TRBV27	TRBJ2-3	TGTGCCAGCAGTCTAGCGGGAGTCACAGATACGCAGTATTTT	CASSLAGVTDTQYF
.	14	.	TRBV19	TRBJ2-5	TGTGCCAGTAACGATCCAGGGGTTTCAGAGACCCAGTACTTC	CASNDPGVSETQYF
.	15	few	TRBV4-1	TRBJ2-3	TGCGCCAGTTCCTCGGGACTGAATGGGGCAGATACGCAGTATTTT	CASSSGLNGADTQYF
TRBD2	16	.	TRBV7-3	TRBJ2-1	TGTGCCAGCAGCTTATGGGCTAGCGGGAGTCTGGAGGAGCAGTTCTTC	CASSLWASGSLEEQFF
.	15	.	TRBV18	TRBJ2-7	TGTGCCAGCTCACCAGGGTCCAGTTGGAGCTACGAGCAGTACTTC	CASSPGSSWSYEQYF
TRBD1	16	.	TRBV27	TRBJ1-5	TGTGCCAGCAGTTCGGGACAGGGATATTTCAGTCAGCCCCAGCATTTT	CASSSGQGYFSQPQHF
.	15	.	TRBV18	TRBJ2-7	TGTGCCAGCTCACCACAGGCAGGGACATCCTACGAGCAGTACTTC	CASSPQAGTSYEQYF
TRBD2	16	.	TRBV7-6	TRBJ2-4	TGTGCCAGCAGCTTTCCGGGACTAGCGCTCAAAAACATTCAGTACTTC	CASSFPGLALKNIQYF
.	11	.	TRBV29-1	TRBJ1-2	TGCAGCGTTGAAGTCGGCCAGGGCTACACCTTC	CSVEVGQGYTF
.	15	.	TRBV7-8	TRBJ2-1	TGTGCCAGCAGCTTACCTGGTAGGGGGTACAATGAGCAGTTCTTC	CASSLPGRGYNEQFF
TRBD2	16	.	TRBV5-1	TRBJ2-2	TGCGCCAGCAGCTTGGGGGTAGCGGGAAACACCGGGGAGCTGTTTTTT	CASSLGVAGNTGELFF
.	13	.	TRBV5-4	TRBJ1-1	TGTGCCAGCAGCTTGGGCAGGGCACCTAATCCCCCTTTT	CASSLGRAPNPPF
.	13	.	TRBV9	TRBJ2-3	TGTGCCAGCAGCGTAGGAGCAGCGGATACGCAGTATTTT	CASSVGAADTQYF
.	14	.	TRBV7-2	TRBJ2-3	TGTGCCAGCAGCTGGGTTGTCCGGACAGATACGCAGTATTTT	CASSWVVRTDTQYF
.	14	.	TRBV7-3	TRBJ2-1	TGTGCCAGCAGCTTACTGGGGTCCTACAATGAGCAGTTCTTC	CASSLLGSYNEQFF
TRBD1	15	.	TRBV9	TRBJ2-7	TGTGCCAGCAGCGTATTACCGGACAGGGGTAACGAGCAGTACTTC	CASSVLPDRGNEQYF
.	14	.	TRBV15	TRBJ2-2	TGTGCCACCAGCAGAGTTAGCGCAACCGGGGAGCTGTTTTTT	CATSRVSATGELFF
TRBD2	13	.	TRBV30	TRBJ2-2	TGTGCCCTAGGGCGGGAGAGCACCGGGGAGCTGTTTTTT	CALGRESTGELFF
TRBD1	15	.	TRBV9	TRBJ1-1	TGTGCCAGCAGCGTAGGAGGGGGCTCGAACACTGAAGCTTTCTTT	CASSVGGGSNTEAFF
.	12	.	TRBV7-9	TRBJ2-3	TGTGCCAGCAGCCCTGGGGGGGATACGCAGTATTTT	CASSPGGDTQYF
.	12	.	TRBV7-3	TRBJ2-1	TGTGCCAGCAGCTCCAACCACAATGAGCAGTTCTTC	CASSSNHNEQFF
.	13	.	TRBV6-6	TRBJ1-2	TGTGCCAGCAGTCTAGGGGTTATGTTGGGCTACACCTTC	CASSLGVMLGYTF